Listed here are 22 T cell receptor beta chains from one sample, sequenced in a study of T cell changes during pregnancy in multiple sclerosis. Only in-frame clones appear in the TCRdb table, and some are missing; sequencing was by immunoSEQ multiplex PCR. This table holds some 28,000 clones, about nine tenths found once. The source material was CD8+ T cells from peripheral blood mononuclear cells, sampled before pregnancy. These receptors originate from a female donor with multiple sclerosis, enrolled in a pregnancy study.

This chain uses TRBV7-6 with TRBJ2-1; 11 bases line up with TRBD2. The CDR3 loop spans 20 amino acids. The V and J ends lost 1 base and 0 bases, in that order; junction bases with no gene match: 11. Germline V gene sequence: CDR1 SGHVS, CDR2 FNYEAQ. The CDR3 is CASSLELASGRTSSYNEQFF. CDR3 nucleotide sequence: TGTGCCAGCAGCTTAGAGTTGGCTAGCGGGAGGACTAGCTCCTACAATGAGCAGTTCTTC.

A single count supports this clone. The CDR3 reads CASSPGTLQETQYF. DNA for the CDR3: TGTGCCAGCAGCCCCGGGACTCTTCAAGAGACCCAGTACTTC. The gene calls are TRBV7-9 and TRBJ2-5; D perhaps matches TRBD2 (6 bases). The V and J ends lost 5 bases and 2 bases respectively, with 12 bases between them. Germline lookup yields CDR1 SEHNR and CDR2 FQNEAQ (reference sequence). This CDR3 has 14 residues.

This rearrangement joins TRBV6-5 to TRBJ2-3; D unclear. V was pared by 4 bases and J by 4 bases, with 18 bases between. Germline CDR1 and CDR2: MNHEY and SVGAGI. This CDR3 is built from 16 residues. In DNA form, the CDR3 reads TGTGCCAGCAGTTCCCGACTCACCTACAAGGCAGATACGCAGTATTTT. This encodes CASSSRLTYKADTQYF.

The rearrangement joins TRBV19 to TRBJ1-1, with 7 bases lining up with TRBD1. The CDR3 sequence is 14 residues long. Trimming took 4 bases from V and 1 from J; bases not matched to a gene: 3. Germline V gene data show CDR1 as LNHDA and CDR2 as SQIVND (reference sequence). Here the CDR3 reads CASSKGQQNTEAFF. CDR3 in DNA: TGTGCCAGTAGTAAGGGACAGCAGAACACTGAAGCTTTCTTT. The whole variable domain, remainder taken from reference TRBV19 and TRBJ1-1, is DGGITQSPKYLFRKEGQNVTLSCEQNLNHDAMYWYRQDPGQGLRLIYYSQIVNDFQKGDIAEGYSVSREKKESFPLTVTSAQKNPTAFYLCASSKGQQNTEAFFGQGTRLTVV.

This chain links TRBV13 with TRBJ2-5, with 8 nucleotides matching TRBD2. This CDR3 spans 16 amino acids. V lost 4 bases, J lost 5 bases, and 12 bases stayed unmatched. Germline V gene data show CDR1 as PRHDT and CDR2 as FYEKMQ (reference sequence). The CDR3 loop reads CASSSQKTGLEETQYF. The CDR3 DNA reads as TGTGCCAGCAGCTCCCAAAAAACGGGACTAGAGGAGACCCAGTACTTC.

This clone has more than one count but fewer than ten. The V and J genes are TRBV4-2 and TRBJ1-1; D is unresolved. The CDR3 is made up of 13 amino acids. V was trimmed by 3 bases and J by 6 bases, leaving 11 bases between them. CDR1 is LGHNA, CDR2 YNFKEQ, per germline. The CDR3 DNA reads as TGTGCCAGCAGCCACCTAGACGGGGCTGAAGCTTTCTTT. Protein product: CASSHLDGAEAFF.

The chain combines TRBV27 with TRBJ2-1, with unresolved D. This CDR3 has 13 residues. Germline values: CDR1 MNHEY, CDR2 SMNVEV (reference sequence). V gave up 2 bases and J gave up 3 bases, with 5 bases separating them. The CDR3 loop is CASSLNFYNEQFF. CDR3 coding DNA: TGTGCCAGCAGTTTAAACTTCTACAATGAGCAGTTCTTC.

The chain recombines TRBV5-5 with TRBJ1-2, with 10 nucleotides matching TRBD1. CDR1 is SGHKS and CDR2 is YYEKEE in the germline V gene (reference sequence). This CDR3 spans 15 amino acids. V dropped 4 bases and J dropped 3; count of bases not matched to a gene: 6. The CDR3 loop is CASSIGQGGYYGYTF. The DNA for the CDR3 is TGTGCCAGCAGCATAGGACAGGGGGGGTACTATGGCTACACCTTC.

In regard to this clone: Germline is not matched at one junction end, which may reflect a read error. The chain combines TRBV28 with TRBJ2-2, with TRBD2 matching over 14 bases. Germline assignment: CDR1 MDHEN and CDR2 SYDVKM. The length of the CDR3 is 17 residues. CDR3 in amino acids: CASHTGTSGRGDRGAVF. The CDR3 DNA is TGTGCCAGCCATACCGGGACTAGCGGGAGAGGGGACCGGGGAGCTGTTTTT.

The chain is built from TRBV7-6 and TRBJ2-3; 8 nucleotides align to TRBD2. J gave up 6 bases and V 5 bases, and 10 bases lay outside the gene matches. The germline V gene has CDR1 SGHVS and CDR2 FNYEAQ. The CDR3 sequence is 15 residues long. The CDR3 coding sequence is TGTGCCAGCAGCCGTCTGACGGGAGGGCCGGATACGCAGTATTTT. Its protein is CASSRLTGGPDTQYF. The whole variable domain, filled in from reference TRBV7-6 and TRBJ2-3, reads GAGVSQSPRYKVTKRGQDVALRCDPISGHVSLYWYRQALGQGPEFLTYFNYEAQQDKSGLPNDRFSAERPEGSISTLTIQRTEQRDSAMYRCASSRLTGGPDTQYFGPGTRLTVL.

V and J are TRBV29-1 and TRBJ1-2, with a weak D call TRBD1 (6 bases). V was trimmed by 4 bases and J by 6 bases, leaving 12 bases between them. The germline gives CDR1 SQVTM, CDR2 ANQGSEA. CDR3 length: 12 amino acids. The CDR3 bases are TGCAGCGTTGTTCTGGGGGCAAATGGCTACACCTTC. It translates to CSVVLGANGYTF.

This clone was found once. The chain carries TRBV21-1 and TRBJ1-4; whether TRBD1, the table's D call, matches the DNA was not checked. TRBV21-1 is classified as a pseudogene. The CDR3 sequence is 16 residues long. The chain's CDR3 is CASRGTGGYTNEKLFF. Here the CDR3 DNA reads TGTGCCAGCAGAGGGACAGGGGGCTATACTAATGAAAAACTGTTTTTT.

CDR3 nucleotide sequence: TGTGCCAGCAGTCCGGAGCGGGGATGGAACAATCAGCCCCAGCATTTT. This sequence encodes CASSPERGWNNQPQHF. The rearrangement uses TRBV27 and TRBJ1-5; no clear D. This CDR3 spans 16 amino acids. The V end was cut by 5 bases, the J end by 3 bases, with 17 bases between. Germline loops: CDR1 MNHEY, CDR2 SMNVEV (reference sequence).

The chain combines TRBV16 with TRBJ2-3; 8 bases agree with TRBD1. Germline CDR1 KGHSY, CDR2 FQNENV. Trimming took 4 bases from V and 2 from J; bases not matched to a gene: 5. CDR3 length equals 15 residues. The CDR3 region is CASSPKTGVTDTQYF. CDR3 nucleotide sequence: TGTGCCAGCAGCCCCAAGACAGGGGTCACAGATACGCAGTATTTT.

This clone was detected only once. V and J are TRBV7-9 and TRBJ2-5; weak D call: TRBD2 (6 bases). The V end lost 8 bases, the J end lost 5 bases, and 15 bases lay between the germline ends. Germline V gives CDR1 SEHNR, CDR2 FQNEAQ (reference sequence). The CDR3 is 13 amino acids. The CDR3 nucleotides read TGTGCCAGCGGAGGAGGGACCGGGGAGACCCAGTACTTC. Its translation is CASGGGTGETQYF.

The rearrangement uses TRBV4-3 and TRBJ1-1, with 12 bases lining up with TRBD1. V lost 2 bases, J lost 1 base, and 8 bases stayed unmatched. This CDR3 spans 18 amino acids. Germline assignment: CDR1 LGHNA and CDR2 YSLEER. CDR3 amino acids: CASSQFGTGGSGNTEAFF. The CDR3, as DNA: TGCGCCAGCAGCCAATTCGGGACAGGGGGCTCGGGGAACACTGAAGCTTTCTTT.

V gene TRBV6-6 combines with J gene TRBJ2-1; 16 bases agree with TRBD2. Germline V gene lookup returns CDR1 MNHNY and CDR2 SVGAGI (reference sequence). The trim removed 6 bases at V and 10 bases at J, leaving 9 bases unmatched. The CDR3 contains 16 residues. The CDR3 sequence: CASSAGTSGGAGEQFF. The CDR3 DNA follows: TGTGCCAGCAGCGCCGGGACTAGCGGGGGGGCAGGGGAGCAGTTCTTC.

This clone showed up just a few times. V is TRBV28 and J is TRBJ2-7, with TRBD2 matching over 9 bases. The germline V gene encodes CDR1 MDHEN and CDR2 SYDVKM. Trimming removed 2 bases from V and 2 bases from J; junction bases left unmatched: 4. This CDR3 is built from 15 residues. The CDR3 DNA follows: TGTGCCAGCAGTTTAAGCGCTAGCGGGGCCTACGAGCAGTACTTC. Translating gives CASSLSASGAYEQYF.

The V call is TRBV25-1, the J call TRBJ1-6, with TRBD1 as a possible D gene (5 bases). There are 15 residues in the CDR3. V lost 1 base and J lost 10, with 14 bases in between. Germline CDR1 reads MGHDK; CDR2 reads SYGVNS. For the CDR3, the DNA is TGTGCCAGCAGTGAATGGGGGGGGACTGGATCACCCCTCCACTTT. Translated: CASSEWGGTGSPLHF.

The chain links TRBV5-6 to TRBJ2-1, with 8 bases aligning to TRBD2. With 3 bases clipped from V and 0 bases from J, the junction kept 2 bases outside the gene matches. The CDR3 is made up of 15 amino acids. Germline CDR1 SGHDT, CDR2 YYEEEE. CDR3 nucleotide sequence: TGTGCCAGCAGCTCCAGCGGGAGCTCCTACAATGAGCAGTTCTTC. Protein product: CASSSSGSSYNEQFF. The whole variable domain, filled in from reference TRBV5-6 and TRBJ2-1, reads DAGVTQSPTHLIKTRGQQVTLRCSPKSGHDTVSWYQQALGQGPQFIFQYYEEEERQRGNFPDRFSGHQFPNYSSELNVNALLLGDSALYLCASSSSGSSYNEQFFGPGTRLTVL.

The gene calls are TRBV4-3 and TRBJ2-3; no clear D. With 0 bases removed from V and 0 bases from J, the gap between germline ends came to 7 bases. CDR1 is LGHNA and CDR2 is YSLEER in the germline V gene. The CDR3 covers 15 residues. The CDR3, as DNA: TGCGCCAGCAGCCAAGATCTATCCAGCACAGATACGCAGTATTTT. It yields the protein CASSQDLSSTDTQYF.

This clone showed up just a few times. The chain joins TRBV29-1 to TRBJ1-1, with 10 bases aligning to TRBD1. The germline V gene has CDR1 SQVTM and CDR2 ANQGSEA. CDR3 length: 14 amino acids. With 3 bases clipped from V and 5 bases from J, the junction kept 6 bases outside the gene matches. This chain's CDR3 is CSVDWDRGMTEAFF. CDR3 in DNA: TGCAGCGTTGATTGGGACAGGGGAATGACTGAAGCTTTCTTT.